The 32 T cell receptor beta chains reported below all come from one sample, sequenced in a study of early T cells in non-severe SARS-CoV-2 infection. MiXCR, run by TCRdb on the 5' RACE reads, gives a single entry per CDR3 protein. Counted here are 70,000 or so distinct CDR3 sequences, 9% to 15% occurring once; the ten biggest clones make up over 1.5%. Sample: whole blood. These receptors were taken from an adult who was a healthcare worker with PCR-confirmed SARS-CoV-2 infection or an uninfected control (not recorded which).

This clonotype was detected ten times or more. This chain joins TRBV7-6 and TRBJ2-2, with 11 bases matching TRBD2. J lost 5 bases, V lost 5 bases, and 4 bases had no gene match. This CDR3 spans 15 amino acids. Looked up from germline, CDR1 is SGHVS and CDR2 is FNYEAQ. The DNA of the CDR3 is TGTGCCAGCAGCGGACTAGCGGGTAAAACCGGGGAGCTGTTTTTT. Its protein is CASSGLAGKTGELFF.

This sequence joins TRBV7-9 and TRBJ1-2; TRBD1 matches at 10 bases. The ends lost 4 bases at V and 6 bases at J; junction bases unmatched: 17. The CDR3 has 18 amino acids. Germline CDR1 SEHNR, CDR2 FQNEAQ (reference sequence). The CDR3 here is CASSSDTGTGDLINGYTF. CDR3 coding DNA: TGTGCCAGCAGCTCCGATACCGGGACAGGGGATTTAATAAATGGCTACACCTTC.

This clonotype appeared many times. The V call is TRBV3-1, the J call TRBJ2-1; tentative D call: TRBD2 (5 bases). CDR3 length equals 15 residues. Trimming removed 5 bases from V and 1 base from J, with 12 bases in between. CDR1 and CDR2 (germline): LGHDT, YNNKEL (reference sequence). The CDR3 DNA sequence: TGTGCCAGCAGCGGGAGCGACATTTCCTACAATGAGCAGTTCTTC. Translated, it gives CASSGSDISYNEQFF.

This clonotype was picked up a small number of times. V is TRBV6-2 or TRBV6-3 and J is TRBJ1-2; D uncertain. The V end was cut by 3 bases, the J end by 3 bases, with 11 bases between. This CDR3 region has 14 residues. The V gene's germline CDR1 is MNHEY and CDR2 SVGEGT. CDR3 coding DNA: TGTGCCAGCAGTTATTACGACGGAGACTATGGCTACACCTTC. Translating gives CASSYYDGDYGYTF.

This clonotype was recorded a few times. The chain couples TRBV12-3 or TRBV12-4 to TRBJ2-3; the match to TRBD2 covers 11 bases. The V and J ends lost 6 bases and 6 bases, in that order; junction bases with no gene match: 11. This CDR3 comprises 16 residues. CDR3 nucleotide sequence: TGTGCCAGCAGCCCGGGACTAGCGGTGGACAGGGATACGCAGTATTTT. It specifies CASSPGLAVDRDTQYF.

This clonotype was observed a handful of times. J is TRBJ1-2 and V is TRBV18; D remains unclear. This CDR3 has 14 amino acids. Trimming left V 2 bases short and J 0 bases short, with 7 bases between. CDR1 and CDR2 from the germline V gene are KGHSH and LQKENI. The CDR3 is CASSPSEANYGYTF. In DNA form, the CDR3 reads TGTGCCAGCTCACCATCGGAAGCTAACTATGGCTACACCTTC.

J is TRBJ1-2 and V is TRBV30; 9 nucleotides align to TRBD1. Unmatched junction bases numbered 7, after V lost 2 bases and J lost 0 bases. The CDR3 covers 16 residues. CDR1 and CDR2 from the germline V gene are GTSNPN and SVGIG (reference sequence). In nucleotides, the CDR3 is TGTGCCTGGAGTAGGGACAGGGCGATAGCTAACTATGGCTACACCTTC. Its protein product is CAWSRDRAIANYGYTF.

This clonotype came up a few times. The chain links TRBV9 to TRBJ2-7; D call uncertain. The CDR3 has 13 residues. V was clipped by 2 bases and J by 0 bases, with 6 bases between them. Germline-derived CDR1 and CDR2 are SGDLS and YYNGEE. CDR3 nucleotides: TGTGCCAGCAGCGTGACACCCTCCTACGAGCAGTACTTC. Translated, it gives CASSVTPSYEQYF. Full variable domain (remainder filled in from reference TRBV9 and TRBJ2-7): DSGVTQTPKHLITATGQRVTLRCSPRSGDLSVYWYQQSLDQGLQFLIQYYNGEERAKGNILERFSAQQFPDLHSELNLSSLELGDSALYFCASSVTPSYEQYFGPGTRLTVT.

The genes are TRBV3-1 and TRBJ2-7; the D gene could be TRBD1 or TRBD2 (5 bases each). Germline V CDR1 and CDR2: LGHDT, YNNKEL (reference sequence). V was clipped by 4 bases and J by 0 bases, with 13 bases between them. This CDR3 is 15 amino acids long. In nucleotides, the CDR3 is TGTGCCAGCAGCCCCCCCCGGGGCAACTCCTACGAGCAGTACTTC. Translated, it gives CASSPPRGNSYEQYF.

This clonotype was counted once. The chain uses TRBV7-2 and TRBJ1-2; D is possibly TRBD1 (5 bases). CDR3 length: 16 amino acids. Trimming removed 5 bases at V and 3 bases at J, with 19 bases between. Germline CDR1 and CDR2: SGHTA and FQGNSA. CDR3 in DNA: TGTGCCAGCAGCACAGTTGGGCTCCAGGGAGACTATGGCTACACCTTC. This gives the protein CASSTVGLQGDYGYTF.

This clonotype was observed at least ten times. One end of the junction is discordant with germline, which a read error may explain. The J gene is TRBJ2-3, the V gene TRBV7-9, with unresolved D. The CDR3 is made up of 14 amino acids. Per germline, CDR1 SEHNR and CDR2 FQNEAQ (reference sequence). CDR3 protein: CATSLFKVTDTQYF. The CDR3 DNA is TGTGCCACCAGCTTATTTAAAGTTACAGATACGCAGTATTTT.

This clonotype occurred a few times. The V call is TRBV12-3 or TRBV12-4, the J call TRBJ2-2, with D uncertain. V lost 3 bases, J lost 8 bases, and 10 bases lay in between. The CDR3 runs to 13 residues. The CDR3 DNA reads TGTGCCAGCAGTTTTGGAGCCCGGGGGGAGCTGTTTTTT. Its translation: CASSFGARGELFF.

The V gene is TRBV7-2, the J gene TRBJ1-5; 8 bases line up with TRBD1. The trim removed 4 bases at V and 6 bases at J, leaving 5 bases unmatched. Germline V gives CDR1 SGHTA, CDR2 FQGNSA. This CDR3 region has 14 residues. This CDR3 is CASSSGTGGQPQHF. Here the CDR3 DNA reads TGTGCCAGCAGCTCCGGGACAGGAGGTCAGCCCCAGCATTTT.

V is TRBV5-4 and J is TRBJ2-7; 9 bases are a match to TRBD1. Trimming took 4 bases from V and 2 from J; bases not matched to a gene: 10. The germline CDR1 and CDR2 sequences are SGHNT and YYREEE (reference sequence). The CDR3 spans 16 residues. CDR3 protein: CASSLPGQGITYEQYF. The CDR3 nucleotides are TGTGCCAGCAGCCTTCCAGGACAGGGGATAACCTACGAGCAGTACTTC.

The rearrangement uses TRBV6-2 or TRBV6-3 and TRBJ2-7; the D is unclear. Germline values: CDR1 MNHEY, CDR2 SVGEGT. V was pared by 1 base and J by 4 bases, with 5 bases between. This CDR3 has 12 residues. In DNA, the CDR3 is TGTGCCAGCAGTTACTACACATACGAGCAGTACTTC. Translating it yields CASSYYTYEQYF.

The rearrangement joins TRBV6-5 to TRBJ2-1; D is tentatively TRBD1 or TRBD2 (5 bases each). CDR3 length equals 12 residues. Germline CDR1 is MNHEY and CDR2 is SVGAGI. The V end was cut by 4 bases, the J end by 10 bases, with 11 bases between. The CDR3 loop is CASSSSGGEQFF. The CDR3, as DNA: TGTGCCAGCAGTTCCTCTGGGGGAGAGCAGTTCTTC.

The V gene is TRBV11-1, the J gene TRBJ1-4; TRBD1 might be the D (6 bases). Germline assignment: CDR1 SGHAT and CDR2 FQDESV (reference sequence). With 5 bases removed from V and 7 bases from J, the gap between germline ends came to 14 bases. The CDR3 contains 14 residues. CDR3 nucleotide sequence: TGTGCCAGCAGCCCCGGGACAAGGGGTGAAAAACTGTTTTTT. Translation: CASSPGTRGEKLFF.

This clonotype was counted a few times. The J gene is TRBJ2-2, the V gene TRBV7-6, with 9 bases matching TRBD2. Unmatched junction bases numbered 9, after V lost 9 bases and J lost 4 bases. From germline, CDR1 is SGHVS and CDR2 FNYEAQ. The CDR3 spans 15 residues. CDR3 nucleotide sequence: TGTGCCAGGGCTCGGACTAGCGCGAGCACCGGGGAGCTGTTTTTT. It translates to CARARTSASTGELFF.

The chain recombines TRBV7-2 with TRBJ1-1; D not resolved. Germline CDR1 SGHTA, CDR2 FQGNSA. With 4 bases removed from V and 1 base from J, the gap between germline ends came to 7 bases. The CDR3 has 13 amino acids. The CDR3 is CASSWKRNTEAFF. CDR3 nucleotides: TGTGCCAGCAGCTGGAAGCGGAACACTGAAGCTTTCTTT.

This clonotype was seen at least ten times. This rearrangement joins TRBV19 to TRBJ2-4; 7 nucleotides match TRBD1. Trimming at V came to 4 bases and at J to 0 bases, leaving 18 bases not matched to a gene. Per germline, CDR1 LNHDA and CDR2 SQIVND (reference sequence). This CDR3 has 20 amino acids. CDR3 nucleotide sequence: TGTGCCAGTAGTAGTCCGACAGGGCCAGGGGCCAACCTAGCCAAAAACATTCAGTACTTC. This gives the protein CASSSPTGPGANLAKNIQYF.

This clonotype was found a few times. The rearrangement uses TRBV4-2 and TRBJ1-1; D is unresolved. This CDR3 region has 14 residues. Germline loops: CDR1 LGHNA, CDR2 YNFKEQ. V was clipped by 5 bases and J by 7 bases, with 17 bases between them. This CDR3 is CASSTHFRRLEAFF. The CDR3 region has the DNA TGTGCCAGCAGCACACACTTCAGGAGACTTGAAGCTTTCTTT.

This clonotype was found a few times. The V gene is TRBV20-1, the J gene TRBJ1-1, with D possibly TRBD1 on 6 matching bases. This CDR3 region has 14 residues. Trimming stripped 6 bases from V and 1 base from J, with 15 bases between. Germline V gene sequence: CDR1 DFQATT, CDR2 SNEGSKA (reference sequence). CDR3 protein: CSAQKWGANTEAFF. In nucleotides, the CDR3 is TGCAGTGCCCAGAAGTGGGGGGCGAACACTGAAGCTTTCTTT.

Ten or more counts support this clonotype. V usage is TRBV10-3 and J usage is TRBJ1-2; D unclear. The CDR3 length is 16 residues. CDR1 is ENHRY, CDR2 SYGVKD, per germline. V was pared by 7 bases and J by 0 bases, with 18 bases between. The CDR3 region has the DNA TGTGCCATCACCCCGGGCCGGGCCGATGCTAACTATGGCTACACCTTC. Protein product: CAITPGRADANYGYTF.

The rearrangement uses TRBV29-1 and TRBJ1-1; TRBD1 is a possible D gene (5 bases). Between the trimmed V and J ends, which lost 6 bases and 9 bases, there was a span of 14 bases. In germline, CDR1 is SQVTM, CDR2 ANQGSEA. This CDR3 spans 11 amino acids. Here the CDR3 reads CSVRDAPKAFF. Written as DNA, the CDR3 is TGCAGCGTCCGGGACGCCCCGAAAGCTTTCTTT.

As to this clonotype: One base away lies a much larger clone, so this may be a sequencing read error. CDR3 in DNA: TGTGCCATCAGTGAGTCATGTCTCACAGATACGCAGTATTTT. Its translation: CAISESCLTDTQYF. The chain combines TRBV10-3 with TRBJ2-3; unclear D gene. Germline V gives CDR1 ENHRY, CDR2 SYGVKD. The V end lost 0 bases, the J end lost 2 bases, and 6 bases lay between the germline ends. The CDR3 extends over 14 amino acids.

This clonotype occurred many times. The gene calls are TRBV5-5 and TRBJ1-3; D possibly corresponds to TRBD1 (5 bases). CDR1 SGHKS and CDR2 YYEKEE come from the germline V gene (reference sequence). V lost 4 bases, J lost 7 bases, and 12 bases lay in between. This CDR3 has 13 residues. CDR3 bases: TGTGCCAGCAGCCTGGGGCCTGATAACACCATATATTTT. It codes for CASSLGPDNTIYF.

The V and J genes are TRBV7-2 and TRBJ2-7; D is possibly TRBD1 (6 bases). The CDR3 runs 15 residues. Germline CDR1 is SGHTA and CDR2 is FQGNSA. Trimming cost V 1 base and J 8 bases, with 18 bases left between them. The CDR3 sequence: CASSLELYRAPQQYF. The CDR3 nucleotides read TGTGCCAGCAGCTTAGAGCTGTACAGGGCACCCCAGCAGTACTTC.

There are many counts of this clonotype. The rearrangement links TRBV6-6 to TRBJ2-5; 8 positions match TRBD2. Per the germline V gene, CDR1 is MNHNY and CDR2 is SVGAGI (reference sequence). The J segment lost 5 bases and the V segment lost 5 bases, leaving 10 bases of the junction unmatched. CDR3 length: 15 residues. The DNA for the CDR3 is TGTGCCAGCAGTGAAGGGACTAGTGGATGGGAGACCCAGTACTTC. It specifies CASSEGTSGWETQYF.

This clonotype was picked up a small number of times. J is TRBJ1-2 and V is TRBV6-5; no reliable D call. This CDR3 has 14 residues. V lost 6 bases and J lost 4, with 15 bases in between. Germline-derived CDR1 and CDR2 are MNHEY and SVGAGI. The CDR3 DNA reads TGTGCCAGCAGCCCCGGCGGGCTGAGCTATGGCTACACCTTC. As protein: CASSPGGLSYGYTF.

The V call is TRBV9, the J call TRBJ2-7; 8 bases line up with TRBD2. The length of the CDR3 is 15 residues. Germline CDR1 and CDR2: SGDLS and YYNGEE. With 0 bases clipped from V and 6 bases from J, the junction kept 8 bases outside the gene matches. The CDR3 sequence is CASSVEGLAGSEQYF. The DNA for the CDR3 is TGTGCCAGCAGCGTAGAAGGGCTAGCGGGCTCCGAGCAGTACTTC.

There are many counts of this clonotype. The V call is TRBV12-3 or TRBV12-4, the J call TRBJ2-2; TRBD1 matches 8 bases. V was clipped by 8 bases and J by 4 bases; unmatched bases: 6. The CDR3 sequence is 14 residues long. CDR3: CASGQGSSTGELFF. The CDR3 DNA sequence: TGTGCCAGCGGACAGGGTTCAAGCACCGGGGAGCTGTTTTTT.

This clonotype occurred a few times. The CDR3 DNA is TGTGCCAGCAGCTTATGGTCAGGGAACACCGGGGAGCTGTTTTTT. Its translation is CASSLWSGNTGELFF. The chain carries TRBV11-2 and TRBJ2-2; unclear D gene. This CDR3 contains 15 residues. Trimming shortened V by 2 bases and J by 1 base, and 8 bases separated the two germline ends. Germline V lookup: CDR1 SGHAT, CDR2 FQNNGV.